One sample yielded the 3 T cell receptor beta chains listed below, sequenced in a study of blood T cell repertoires in COVID-19. Generated by immunoSEQ multiplex PCR, the TCRdb table keeps only in-frame clones and is missing some. The sample has around 100,000 clones, around 81% seen once. The sequencing sample was made of peripheral blood. Receptors were obtained from a man aged 50-60 years with active or convalescent COVID-19.

This rearrangement joins TRBV7-3 to TRBJ2-5; TRBD1 matches at 8 bases. V trimming: 9 bases; J trimming: 5 bases; junction bases outside the gene matches: 5. Germline V gene data show CDR1 as SGHTA and CDR2 as FQGTGA. CDR3 length: 12 amino acids. CDR3 nucleotides: TGTGCCAGGCAGGGGGCACTCGAGACCCAGTACTTC. This gives the protein CARQGALETQYF.

V gene TRBV10-2 combines with J gene TRBJ2-5; D is perhaps TRBD2 (5 bases). From germline, CDR1 is WSHSY and CDR2 SAAADI. The CDR3 is 14 residues long. The germline V and J ends were trimmed by 4 bases and 3 bases, with 12 bases remaining between them. CDR3 region: CASSAPRVEETQYF. In nucleotides, the CDR3 is TGCGCCAGCAGTGCTCCGCGGGTCGAAGAGACCCAGTACTTC.

The V gene is TRBV7-2, the J gene TRBJ2-7, with D uncertain. The CDR3 is made up of 13 amino acids. V gave up 4 bases and J gave up 6 bases, with 13 bases separating them. The V gene's germline CDR1 is SGHTA and CDR2 FQGNSA. The CDR3 nucleotides are TGTGCCAGCAGCTCCTACAGTTTCGGCGAGCAGTACTTC. As protein: CASSSYSFGEQYF.